This is a list of T cell receptor beta chains from one sample in a study of Ad26.COV2.S vaccination and SARS-CoV-2 variants. The assay was immunoSEQ multiplex PCR, and TCRdb's table has in-frame clones only and misses some. The sample has 350,000 to 500,000 clones; roughly 88% are singletons. Specimen: peripheral blood, collected in a trial of Ad26.COV2.S vaccine versus placebo. These receptor sequences come from a person aged 18-60 years who received the Ad26.COV2.S COVID-19 vaccine or a placebo. The CDR3 runs from the conserved cysteine through the conserved F or W. A D gene is named only where the DNA matches it firmly. The size of a clone is reported for some rows only, either as once, few or many, or as a class for expanded clones.

d_gene	v_gene	abundance	j_gene	CDR3aa	CDR3nt
TRBD2	TRBV27	.	TRBJ2-7	CASSFLREGSYEQYF	TGTGCCAGCAGTTTTCTCAGGGAGGGCTCCTACGAGCAGTACTTC
.	TRBV19	.	TRBJ2-1	CASSERTPYNEQFF	TGTGCCAGTAGTGAACGCACCCCCTACAATGAGCAGTTCTTC
.	TRBV4-2	.	TRBJ1-1	CASSHLGQGSTEAFF	TGTGCCAGCAGCCATTTAGGGCAGGGTAGCACTGAAGCTTTCTTT
TRBD1	TRBV7-9	once	TRBJ1-4	CASSLRGTGENEKLFF	TGTGCCAGCAGCTTGCGGGGGACAGGGGAAAATGAAAAACTGTTTTTT
TRBD2	TRBV28	once	TRBJ2-7	CASSSPAGTTDEQYF	TGTGCCAGCAGTTCTCCGGCCGGGACTACGGACGAGCAGTACTTC
TRBD1	TRBV18	.	TRBJ2-7	CASSLGQGRTYEQYF	TGTGCCAGCTCACTGGGACAGGGGAGAACCTACGAGCAGTACTTC
TRBD1	TRBV4-1	.	TRBJ1-4	CASSPRDRGLEKLFF	TGCGCCAGCAGCCCCCGGGACAGGGGGCTCGAAAAACTGTTTTTT
.	TRBV18	.	TRBJ2-1	CASSPGGQGAYNEQFF	TGTGCCAGCTCACCGGGGGGGCAGGGAGCCTACAATGAGCAGTTCTTC
TRBD1	TRBV4-3	few	TRBJ1-5	CASSQGLGQGQPQHF	TGCGCCAGCAGCCAAGGGCTGGGACAGGGTCAGCCCCAGCATTTT
.	TRBV3-1/TRBV3-2	.	TRBJ1-4	CASSQGGRGGEKLFF	TGTGCCAGCAGCCAAGGTGGCAGGGGTGGAGAAAAACTGTTTTTT
.	TRBV9	.	TRBJ1-3	CASSGDGNSGNTIYF	TGTGCCAGCAGCGGGGACGGGAACTCTGGAAACACCATATATTTT
.	TRBV27	.	TRBJ2-2	CASTGIRDSTNTGELFF	TGTGCCAGCACAGGCATCCGGGACTCTACCAACACCGGGGAGCTGTTTTTT
TRBD1	TRBV18	.	TRBJ1-2	CASSRQGRDYGYTF	TGTGCCAGCTCACGACAGGGAAGGGACTATGGCTACACCTTC
.	TRBV7-6	.	TRBJ1-4	CASSFAAGLANEKLFF	TGTGCCAGCAGCTTCGCGGCAGGGCTGGCTAATGAAAAACTGTTTTTT
TRBD2	TRBV14	.	TRBJ2-1	CASSPLRAGVYYNEQFF	TGTGCCAGCAGCCCGCTTCGGGCGGGAGTCTACTACAATGAGCAGTTCTTC
.	TRBV4-1	.	TRBJ1-4	CASSQGLGEKLFF	TGCGCCAGCAGCCAAGGGCTTGGGGAAAAACTGTTTTTT
.	TRBV29-1	.	TRBJ2-7	CSVVDYEQYF	TGCAGCGTTGTGGACTACGAGCAGTACTTC
.	TRBV15	few	TRBJ1-5	CATSRDLGANQPQHF	TGTGCCACCAGCAGAGATCTAGGAGCTAATCAGCCCCAGCATTTT
.	TRBV3-1/TRBV3-2	.	TRBJ2-7	CASSHKQWSSYEQYF	TGTGCCAGCAGCCATAAACAGTGGAGCTCCTACGAGCAGTACTTC
TRBD1	TRBV7-9	.	TRBJ1-4	CASSSRGADEKLFF	TGTGCCAGCAGCTCCAGGGGGGCAGATGAAAAACTGTTTTTT
TRBD2	TRBV7-2	.	TRBJ2-3	CASSRAPGLAGGPDTQYF	TGTGCCAGCAGCAGGGCGCCGGGACTAGCGGGAGGGCCAGATACGCAGTATTTT
.	TRBV7-6	.	TRBJ2-5	CASSLGWGPQETQYF	TGTGCCAGCAGCTTAGGGTGGGGGCCCCAAGAGACCCAGTACTTC
TRBD1	TRBV18	.	TRBJ1-6	CASSPGQGSSPLHF	TGTGCCAGCTCACCCGGACAGGGGAGTTCACCCCTCCACTTT
.	TRBV7-2	.	TRBJ1-1	CASSLARGATEAFF	TGTGCCAGCAGCTTAGCTAGGGGGGCCACTGAAGCTTTCTTT
.	TRBV7-8	once	TRBJ2-7	CASSSRETRAYEQYF	TGTGCCAGCAGCTCCCGAGAGACCAGGGCCTACGAGCAGTACTTC
TRBD2	TRBV5-1	.	TRBJ2-3	CASRLLAGGEGGQYF	TGCGCCAGCAGGTTACTAGCGGGAGGTGAAGGGGGGCAGTATTTT
.	TRBV5-1	once	TRBJ2-5	CASSFGSRDQETQYF	TGCGCCAGCAGCTTTGGTTCGCGGGACCAAGAGACCCAGTACTTC
.	TRBV28	.	TRBJ2-6	CASRPAGFGANVLTF	TGTGCCAGCAGGCCCGCAGGGTTTGGGGCCAACGTCCTGACTTTC
.	TRBV19	.	TRBJ2-7	CATKGRVYEQYF	TGTGCCACCAAGGGCAGGGTCTACGAGCAGTACTTC
.	TRBV28	.	TRBJ1-5	CACRRGNSNQPQHF	TGTGCCTGTCGACGGGGGAATAGCAATCAGCCCCAGCATTTT
TRBD1	TRBV2	.	TRBJ2-7	CASKIGQGYGEQYF	TGTGCCAGCAAGATAGGACAGGGGTATGGCGAGCAGTACTTC
.	TRBV30	.	TRBJ1-6	CAWALGPLSYNSPLHF	TGTGCCTGGGCCCTGGGACCATTATCCTATAATTCACCCCTCCACTTT
TRBD1	TRBV29-1	.	TRBJ2-5	CSVESPGRGYQETQYF	TGCAGCGTTGAATCACCAGGCAGGGGGTACCAAGAGACCCAGTACTTC
TRBD1	TRBV27	.	TRBJ1-1	CASGPGGQLNTEAFF	TGTGCCAGCGGCCCGGGGGGACAGCTGAACACTGAAGCTTTCTTT
.	TRBV13	.	TRBJ2-1	CASSLGSGYNEQFF	TGTGCCAGCAGCTTAGGTTCGGGATACAATGAGCAGTTCTTC
.	TRBV27	.	TRBJ1-5	CASSLSISGGNQPQHF	TGTGCCAGCAGTTTATCGATTTCAGGGGGCAATCAGCCCCAGCATTTT
.	TRBV7-3	once	TRBJ2-3	CASSYDSHGTDTQYF	TGTGCCAGCAGCTACGACAGTCATGGCACAGATACGCAGTATTTT
.	TRBV30	.	TRBJ1-1	CAWSVLGGGTEAFF	TGTGCCTGGAGTGTACTCGGAGGGGGCACTGAAGCTTTCTTT
.	TRBV7-2	.	TRBJ2-2	CASSLLMDHILLGELFF	TGTGCCAGCAGCTTACTAATGGACCACATCTTGTTGGGGGAGCTGTTTTTT
TRBD2	TRBV6-6	once	TRBJ2-7	CASSYQGTRGDEQYF	TGTGCCAGCAGTTACCAGGGGACTAGAGGTGACGAGCAGTACTTC
TRBD2	TRBV6-4	many	TRBJ2-2	CASSDGRDTGELFF	TGTGCCAGCAGTGACGGGAGGGACACCGGGGAGCTGTTTTTT
.	TRBV7-2	.	TRBJ2-7	CASTLKAYEQYF	TGTGCCAGCACCTTAAAGGCTTACGAGCAGTACTTC
TRBD1	TRBV5-1	.	TRBJ1-4	CASRNGQGSNEKLFF	TGCGCCAGCAGGAACGGACAGGGGTCGAATGAAAAACTGTTTTTT
TRBD1	TRBV6-5	.	TRBJ2-7	CASRRTGTFGEQYF	TGTGCCAGCAGGCGGACAGGAACTTTTGGAGAGCAGTACTTC
.	TRBV4-1	once	TRBJ1-5	CASTKTGEGNQPQHF	TGCGCCAGCACTAAAACGGGGGAAGGCAATCAGCCCCAGCATTTT
.	TRBV5-1	.	TRBJ2-1	CASSPGALPSYNEQFF	TGCGCCAGCAGCCCGGGAGCCTTACCTTCCTACAATGAGCAGTTCTTC
TRBD1	TRBV28	.	TRBJ2-1	CASGQGGGGQFF	TGTGCCAGTGGACAGGGGGGCGGTGGGCAGTTCTTC
.	TRBV20-1	.	TRBJ2-1	CSARSRAHHLF	TGCAGTGCTAGAAGTAGGGCTCATCACCTCTTC
.	TRBV20-1	.	TRBJ1-5	CSASGPGYSNQPQHF	TGCAGTGCTAGTGGACCGGGATATAGCAATCAGCCCCAGCATTTT
TRBD1	TRBV6-5	.	TRBJ2-3	CASSPRQGTDTQYF	TGTGCCAGCAGTCCAAGACAGGGGACAGATACGCAGTATTTT
.	TRBV13	.	TRBJ2-5	CASSLVGGKFQETQYF	TGTGCCAGCAGCTTAGTCGGGGGAAAGTTCCAAGAGACCCAGTACTTC
TRBD2	TRBV7-2	.	TRBJ2-2	CASKAGGSNTGELFF	TGTGCCAGTAAAGCGGGAGGGTCGAACACCGGGGAGCTGTTTTTT
TRBD2	TRBV7-2	once	TRBJ2-3	CASSNPLAGERYTQYF	TGTGCCAGCAGCAACCCCTTAGCGGGAGAACGATATACGCAGTATTTT
.	TRBV9	.	TRBJ2-1	CASSLPVGTLSSYNEQFF	TGTGCCAGCAGCCTCCCCGTGGGGACGCTGAGCTCCTACAATGAGCAGTTCTTC
.	TRBV5-1	.	TRBJ2-1	CASSLTGVSYNEQFF	TGCGCCAGCAGCTTGACGGGGGTCTCCTACAATGAGCAGTTCTTC
TRBD1	TRBV4-2	.	TRBJ1-4	CASSQVEQGMEKLFF	TGTGCCAGCAGCCAAGTTGAACAGGGGATGGAAAAACTGTTTTTT
.	TRBV7-8	.	TRBJ2-7	CASSLAGAYEQYF	TGTGCCAGCAGCTTAGCCGGGGCCTACGAGCAGTACTTC